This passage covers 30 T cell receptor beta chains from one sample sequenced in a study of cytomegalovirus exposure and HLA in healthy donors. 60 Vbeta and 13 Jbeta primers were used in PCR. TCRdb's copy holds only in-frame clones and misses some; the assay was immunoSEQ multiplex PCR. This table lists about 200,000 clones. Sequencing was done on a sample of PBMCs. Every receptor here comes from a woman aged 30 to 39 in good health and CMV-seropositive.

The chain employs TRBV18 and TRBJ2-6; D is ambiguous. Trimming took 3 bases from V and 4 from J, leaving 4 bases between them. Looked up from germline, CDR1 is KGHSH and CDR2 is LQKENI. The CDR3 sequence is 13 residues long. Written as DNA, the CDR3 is TGTGCCAGCTCACCGACAGGGGCCAACGTCCTGACTTTC. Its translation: CASSPTGANVLTF. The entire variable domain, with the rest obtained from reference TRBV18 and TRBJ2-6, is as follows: NAGVMQNPRHLVRRRGQEARLRCSPMKGHSHVYWYRQLPEEGLKFMVYLQKENIIDESGMPKERFSAEFPKEGPSILRIQQVVRGDSAAYFCASSPTGANVLTFGAGSRLTVL.

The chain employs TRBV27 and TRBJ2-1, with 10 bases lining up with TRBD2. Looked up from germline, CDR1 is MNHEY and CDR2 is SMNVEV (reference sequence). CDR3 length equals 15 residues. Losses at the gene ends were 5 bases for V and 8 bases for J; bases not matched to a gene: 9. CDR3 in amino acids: CASSISGGASHEQFF. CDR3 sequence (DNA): TGTGCCAGCAGTATAAGCGGGGGGGCCTCCCATGAGCAGTTCTTC.

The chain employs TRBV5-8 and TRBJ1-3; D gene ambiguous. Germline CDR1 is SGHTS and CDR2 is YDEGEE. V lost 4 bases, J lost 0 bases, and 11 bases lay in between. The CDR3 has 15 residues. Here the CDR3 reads CASSPYGISGNTIYF. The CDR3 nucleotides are TGTGCCAGCAGCCCGTACGGGATCTCTGGAAACACCATATATTTT.

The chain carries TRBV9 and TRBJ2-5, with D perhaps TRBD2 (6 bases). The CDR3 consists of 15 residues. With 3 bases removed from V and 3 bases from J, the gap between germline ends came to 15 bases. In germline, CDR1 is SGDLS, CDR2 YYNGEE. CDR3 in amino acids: CASSGSGTSKETQYF. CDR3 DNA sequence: TGTGCCAGCAGCGGATCCGGGACTTCTAAAGAGACCCAGTACTTC.

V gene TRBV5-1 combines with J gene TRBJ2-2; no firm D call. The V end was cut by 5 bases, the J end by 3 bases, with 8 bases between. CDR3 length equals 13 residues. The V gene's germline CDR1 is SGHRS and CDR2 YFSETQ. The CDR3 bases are TGCGCCAGCAGACCGCAGGACACCGGGGAGCTGTTTTTT. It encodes CASRPQDTGELFF.

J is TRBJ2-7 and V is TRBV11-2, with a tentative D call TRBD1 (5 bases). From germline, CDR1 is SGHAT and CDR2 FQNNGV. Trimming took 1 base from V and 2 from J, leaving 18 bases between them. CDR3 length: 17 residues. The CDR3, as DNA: TGTGCCAGCAGCTTAGCGGTTAGGACATACCTAACCTACGAGCAGTACTTC. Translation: CASSLAVRTYLTYEQYF. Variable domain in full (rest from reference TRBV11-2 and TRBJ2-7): EAGVAQSPRYKIIEKRQSVAFWCNPISGHATLYWYQQILGQGPKLLIQFQNNGVVDDSQLPKDRFSAERLKGVDSTLKIQPAKLEDSAVYLCASSLAVRTYLTYEQYFGPGTRLTVT.

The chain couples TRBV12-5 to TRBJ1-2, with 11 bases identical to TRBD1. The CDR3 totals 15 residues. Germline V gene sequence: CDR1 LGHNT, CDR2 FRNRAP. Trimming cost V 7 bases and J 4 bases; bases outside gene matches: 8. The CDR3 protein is CASAEDRGLSYGYTF. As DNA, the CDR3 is TGTGCTAGTGCCGAGGACAGGGGGCTTTCCTATGGCTACACCTTC.

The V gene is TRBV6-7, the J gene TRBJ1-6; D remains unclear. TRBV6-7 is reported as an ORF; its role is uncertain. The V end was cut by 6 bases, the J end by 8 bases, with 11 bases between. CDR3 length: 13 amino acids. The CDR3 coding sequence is TGTGCCAGCAGGACGACACTGGATTCACCCCTCCACTTT. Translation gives CASRTTLDSPLHF.

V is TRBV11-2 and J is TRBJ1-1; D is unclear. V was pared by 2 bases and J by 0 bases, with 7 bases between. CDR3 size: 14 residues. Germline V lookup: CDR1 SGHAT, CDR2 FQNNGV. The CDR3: CASSLRVVNTEAFF. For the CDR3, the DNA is TGTGCCAGCAGCTTACGCGTTGTGAACACTGAAGCTTTCTTT.

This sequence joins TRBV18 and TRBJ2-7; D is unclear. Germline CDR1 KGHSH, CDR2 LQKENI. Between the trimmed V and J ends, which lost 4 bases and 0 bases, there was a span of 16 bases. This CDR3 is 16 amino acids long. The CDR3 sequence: CASSRMLGVGSYEQYF. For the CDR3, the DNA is TGTGCCAGCTCACGAATGCTAGGAGTTGGCTCCTACGAGCAGTACTTC.

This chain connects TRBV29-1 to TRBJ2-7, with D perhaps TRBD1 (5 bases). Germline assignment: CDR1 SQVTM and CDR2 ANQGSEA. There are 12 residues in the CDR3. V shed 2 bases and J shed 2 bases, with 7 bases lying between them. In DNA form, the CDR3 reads TGCAGCGTTGAAACAGGAGCCTACGAGCAGTACTTC. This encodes CSVETGAYEQYF.

The DNA of the CDR3 is TGTGCCAGCACTCAACAGTCACAGAGTGAAAAACTGTTTTTT. It codes for CASTQQSQSEKLFF. The V call is TRBV2, the J call TRBJ1-4, with unresolved D. In germline, CDR1 is SNHLY, CDR2 FYNNEI. V was shortened by 7 bases and J by 7 bases, with 16 bases between the two germline ends. The CDR3 extends over 14 amino acids.

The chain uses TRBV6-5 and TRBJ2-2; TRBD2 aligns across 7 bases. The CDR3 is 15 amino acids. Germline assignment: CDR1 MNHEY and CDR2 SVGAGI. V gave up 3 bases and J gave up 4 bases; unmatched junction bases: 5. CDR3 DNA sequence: TGTGCCAGCAGTTATGCGGGGGAACCCACCGGGGAGCTGTTTTTT. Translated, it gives CASSYAGEPTGELFF.

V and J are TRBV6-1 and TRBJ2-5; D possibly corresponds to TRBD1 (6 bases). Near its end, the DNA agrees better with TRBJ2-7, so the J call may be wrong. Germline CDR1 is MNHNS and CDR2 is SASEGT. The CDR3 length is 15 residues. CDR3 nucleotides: TGTGCCAGCACCCCGAACCCGACAGGTTCCTACGAGCAGTACTTC. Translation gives CASTPNPTGSYEQYF.

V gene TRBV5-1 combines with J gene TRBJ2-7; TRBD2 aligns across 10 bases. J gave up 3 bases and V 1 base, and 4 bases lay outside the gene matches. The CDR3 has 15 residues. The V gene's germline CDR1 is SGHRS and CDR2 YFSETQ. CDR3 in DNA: TGCGCCAGCAGCTTGACTAGCGGGACCTACTACGAGCAGTACTTC. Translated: CASSLTSGTYYEQYF. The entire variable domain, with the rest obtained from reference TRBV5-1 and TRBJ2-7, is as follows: KAGVTQTPRYLIKTRGQQVTLSCSPISGHRSVSWYQQTPGQGLQFLFEYFSETQRNKGNFPGRFSGRQFSNSRSEMNVSTLELGDSALYLCASSLTSGTYYEQYFGPGTRLTVT.

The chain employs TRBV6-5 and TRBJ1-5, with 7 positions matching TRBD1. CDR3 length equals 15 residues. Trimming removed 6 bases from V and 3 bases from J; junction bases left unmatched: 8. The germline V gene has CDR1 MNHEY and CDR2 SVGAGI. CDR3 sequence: CASSLGQYTNQPQHF. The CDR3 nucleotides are TGTGCCAGCAGCTTGGGACAGTACACCAATCAGCCCCAGCATTTT.

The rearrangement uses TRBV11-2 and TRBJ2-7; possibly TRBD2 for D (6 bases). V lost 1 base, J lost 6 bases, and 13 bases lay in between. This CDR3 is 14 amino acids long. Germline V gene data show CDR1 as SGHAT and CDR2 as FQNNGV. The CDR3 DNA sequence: TGTGCCAGCAGCTTAGTTGGACTACTAATCGAGCAGTACTTC. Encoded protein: CASSLVGLLIEQYF.

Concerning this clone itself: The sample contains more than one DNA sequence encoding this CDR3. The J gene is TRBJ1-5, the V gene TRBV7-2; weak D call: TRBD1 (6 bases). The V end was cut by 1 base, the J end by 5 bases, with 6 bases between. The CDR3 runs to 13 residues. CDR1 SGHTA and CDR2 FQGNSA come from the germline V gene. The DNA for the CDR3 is TGTGCCAGCAGCTTAGACAGGGATCAGCCCCAGCATTTT. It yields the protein CASSLDRDQPQHF.

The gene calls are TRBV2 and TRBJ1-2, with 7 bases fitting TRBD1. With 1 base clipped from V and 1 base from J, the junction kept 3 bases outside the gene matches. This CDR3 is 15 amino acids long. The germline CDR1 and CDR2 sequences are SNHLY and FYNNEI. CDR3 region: CASSEGRGFNYGYTF. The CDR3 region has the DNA TGTGCCAGCAGTGAAGGCAGGGGGTTTAACTATGGCTACACCTTC.

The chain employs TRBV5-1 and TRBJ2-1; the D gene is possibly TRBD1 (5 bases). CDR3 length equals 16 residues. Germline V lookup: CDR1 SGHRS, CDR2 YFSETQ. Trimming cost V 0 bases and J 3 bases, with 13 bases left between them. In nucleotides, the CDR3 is TGCGCCAGCAGCTTGGGCTACCACAGGAGCTACAATGAGCAGTTCTTC. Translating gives CASSLGYHRSYNEQFF.

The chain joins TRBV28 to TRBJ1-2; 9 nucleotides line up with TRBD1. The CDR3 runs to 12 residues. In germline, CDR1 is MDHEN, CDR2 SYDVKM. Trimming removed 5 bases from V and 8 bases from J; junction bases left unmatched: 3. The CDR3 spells CASSRDRDGYTF. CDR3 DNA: TGTGCCAGCAGTCGGGACAGGGACGGCTACACCTTC.

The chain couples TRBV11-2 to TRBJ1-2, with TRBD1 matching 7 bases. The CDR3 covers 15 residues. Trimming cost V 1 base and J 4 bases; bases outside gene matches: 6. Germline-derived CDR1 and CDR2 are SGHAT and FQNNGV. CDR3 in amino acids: CASSLGPGGFYGYTF. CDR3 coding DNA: TGTGCCAGCAGCTTAGGTCCAGGGGGGTTCTATGGCTACACCTTC.

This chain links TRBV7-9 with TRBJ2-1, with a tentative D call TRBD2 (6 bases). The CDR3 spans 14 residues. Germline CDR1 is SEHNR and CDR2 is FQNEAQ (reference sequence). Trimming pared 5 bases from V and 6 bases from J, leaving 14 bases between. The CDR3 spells CASSHQTSPNEQFF. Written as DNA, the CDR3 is TGTGCCAGCAGCCACCAGACTAGTCCCAATGAGCAGTTCTTC.

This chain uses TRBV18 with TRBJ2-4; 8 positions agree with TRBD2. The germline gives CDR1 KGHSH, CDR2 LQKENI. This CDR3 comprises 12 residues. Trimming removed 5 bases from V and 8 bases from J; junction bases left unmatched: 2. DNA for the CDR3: TGTGCCAGCTCATCGCGGGGGGACATTCAGTACTTC. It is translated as CASSSRGDIQYF.

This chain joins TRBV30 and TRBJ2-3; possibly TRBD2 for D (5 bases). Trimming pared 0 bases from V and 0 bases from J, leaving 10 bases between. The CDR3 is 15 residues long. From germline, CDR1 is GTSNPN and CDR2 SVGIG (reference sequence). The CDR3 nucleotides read TGTGCCTGGAGTGTACTAGGACTCAGCACAGATACGCAGTATTTT. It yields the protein CAWSVLGLSTDTQYF.

CDR3 DNA: TGTGCCAGCAGCCCTGGGGGGGGGTCTGAAGCTTTCTTT. It specifies CASSPGGGSEAFF. The chain employs TRBV11-3 and TRBJ1-1; perhaps TRBD1 as D (5 bases). The germline gives CDR1 SGHNT, CDR2 YENEEA. The CDR3 contains 13 residues. The V end lost 5 bases, the J end lost 6 bases, and 13 bases lay between the germline ends.

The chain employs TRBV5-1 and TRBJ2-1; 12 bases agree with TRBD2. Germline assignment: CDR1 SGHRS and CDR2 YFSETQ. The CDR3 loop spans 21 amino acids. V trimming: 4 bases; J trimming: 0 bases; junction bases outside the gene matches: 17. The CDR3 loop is CASSPTGLAGSHGGSYNEQFF. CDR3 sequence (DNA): TGCGCCAGCAGCCCGACCGGACTAGCGGGGTCCCATGGGGGCTCCTACAATGAGCAGTTCTTC.

Here the CDR3 reads CASSPGREYGYTF. DNA of the CDR3: TGTGCCAGCAGTCCCGGGAGGGAGTATGGCTACACCTTC. The chain employs TRBV27 and TRBJ1-2; D is unresolved. The CDR3 covers 13 residues. The ends were cut back, 5 bases at V and 5 bases at J, with 12 bases in the middle. CDR1 is MNHEY, CDR2 SMNVEV, per germline (reference sequence).

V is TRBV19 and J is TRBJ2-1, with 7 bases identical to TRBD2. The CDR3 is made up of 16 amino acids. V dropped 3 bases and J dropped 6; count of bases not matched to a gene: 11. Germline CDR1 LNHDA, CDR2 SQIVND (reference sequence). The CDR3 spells CASSILFAGAGNEQFF. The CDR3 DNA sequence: TGTGCCAGTAGTATTCTGTTCGCGGGAGCTGGCAATGAGCAGTTCTTC.

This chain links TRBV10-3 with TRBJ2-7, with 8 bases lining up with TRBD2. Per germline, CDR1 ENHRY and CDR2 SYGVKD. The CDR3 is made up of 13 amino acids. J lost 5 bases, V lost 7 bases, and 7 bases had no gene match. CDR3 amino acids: CAITAGAGDEQYF. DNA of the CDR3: TGTGCCATCACCGCCGGAGCGGGAGACGAGCAGTACTTC.